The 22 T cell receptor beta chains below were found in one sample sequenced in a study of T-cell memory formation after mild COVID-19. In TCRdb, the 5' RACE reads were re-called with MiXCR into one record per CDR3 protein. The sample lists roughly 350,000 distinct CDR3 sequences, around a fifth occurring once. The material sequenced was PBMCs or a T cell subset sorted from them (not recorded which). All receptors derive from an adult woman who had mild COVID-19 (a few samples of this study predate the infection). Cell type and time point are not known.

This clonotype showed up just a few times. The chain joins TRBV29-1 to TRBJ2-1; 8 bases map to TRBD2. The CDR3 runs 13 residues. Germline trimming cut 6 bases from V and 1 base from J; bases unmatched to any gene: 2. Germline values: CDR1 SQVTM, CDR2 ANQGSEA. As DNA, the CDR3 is TGCAGCGTACAGCGGGGGTCCTACAATGAGCAGTTCTTC. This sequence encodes CSVQRGSYNEQFF.

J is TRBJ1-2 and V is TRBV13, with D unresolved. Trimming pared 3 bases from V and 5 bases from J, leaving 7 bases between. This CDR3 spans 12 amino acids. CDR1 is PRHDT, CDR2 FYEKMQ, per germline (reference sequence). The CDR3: CASSFGEYGYTF. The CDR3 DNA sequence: TGTGCCAGCAGCTTCGGTGAATATGGCTACACCTTC.

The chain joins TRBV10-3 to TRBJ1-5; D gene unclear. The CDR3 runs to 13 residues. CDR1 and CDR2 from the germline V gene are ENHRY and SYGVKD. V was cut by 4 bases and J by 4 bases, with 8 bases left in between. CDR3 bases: TGTGCCATCAGTGCCGGGGATAATCAGCCCCAGCATTTT. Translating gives CAISAGDNQPQHF.

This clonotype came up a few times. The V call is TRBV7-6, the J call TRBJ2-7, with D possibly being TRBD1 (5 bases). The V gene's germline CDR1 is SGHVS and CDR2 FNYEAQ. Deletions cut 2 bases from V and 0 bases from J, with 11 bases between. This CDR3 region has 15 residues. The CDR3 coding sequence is TGTGCCAGCAGCTTAAGGGGCTCGGGCTCCTACGAGCAGTACTTC. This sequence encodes CASSLRGSGSYEQYF.

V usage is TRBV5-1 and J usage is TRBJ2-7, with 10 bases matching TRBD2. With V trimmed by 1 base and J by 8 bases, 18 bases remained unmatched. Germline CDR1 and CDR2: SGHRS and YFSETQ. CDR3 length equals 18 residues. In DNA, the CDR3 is TGCGCCAGCAGCTTGATCCCTCCTAGCGGGAGCGCTCCTACGAAGCAGTACTTC. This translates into CASSLIPPSGSAPTKQYF.

The CDR3 DNA is TGTGCCAGCAGTTTACTGGGCACCACTGAAGCTTTCTTT. Amino acid sequence: CASSLLGTTEAFF. This chain links TRBV12-3 or TRBV12-4 with TRBJ1-1; D unclear. The germline V and J ends were trimmed by 2 bases and 4 bases, with 8 bases remaining between them. The CDR3 runs to 13 residues.

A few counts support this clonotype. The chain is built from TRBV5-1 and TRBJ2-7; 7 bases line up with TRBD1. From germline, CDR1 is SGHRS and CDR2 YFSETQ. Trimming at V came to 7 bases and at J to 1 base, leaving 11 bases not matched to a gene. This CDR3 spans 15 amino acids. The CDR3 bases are TGCGCCAGCCATCAAGGACAGGCGAATTCCTACGAGCAGTACTTC. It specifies CASHQGQANSYEQYF. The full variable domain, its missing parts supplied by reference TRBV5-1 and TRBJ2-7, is KAGVTQTPRYLIKTRGQQVTLSCSPISGHRSVSWYQQTPGQGLQFLFEYFSETQRNKGNFPGRFSGRQFSNSRSEMNVSTLELGDSALYLCASHQGQANSYEQYFGPGTRLTVT.

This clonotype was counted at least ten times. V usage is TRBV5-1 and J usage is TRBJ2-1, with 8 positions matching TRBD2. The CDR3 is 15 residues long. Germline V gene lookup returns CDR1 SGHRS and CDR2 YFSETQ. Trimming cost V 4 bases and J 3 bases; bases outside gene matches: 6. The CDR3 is CASSIGGANYNEQFF. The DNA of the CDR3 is TGCGCCAGCAGCATCGGGGGGGCGAACTACAATGAGCAGTTCTTC.

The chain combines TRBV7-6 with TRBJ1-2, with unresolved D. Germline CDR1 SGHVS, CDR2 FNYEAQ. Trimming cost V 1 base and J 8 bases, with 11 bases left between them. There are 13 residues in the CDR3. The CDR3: CASSLVKQKGYTF. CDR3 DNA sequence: TGTGCCAGCAGCTTAGTCAAACAGAAGGGCTACACCTTC.

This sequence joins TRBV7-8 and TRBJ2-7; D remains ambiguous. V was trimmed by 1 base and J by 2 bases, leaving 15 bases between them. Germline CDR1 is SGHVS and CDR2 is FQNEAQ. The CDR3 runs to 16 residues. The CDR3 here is CASSLVGGQPAYEQYF. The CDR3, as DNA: TGTGCCAGCAGCTTAGTTGGTGGGCAGCCCGCCTACGAGCAGTACTTC.

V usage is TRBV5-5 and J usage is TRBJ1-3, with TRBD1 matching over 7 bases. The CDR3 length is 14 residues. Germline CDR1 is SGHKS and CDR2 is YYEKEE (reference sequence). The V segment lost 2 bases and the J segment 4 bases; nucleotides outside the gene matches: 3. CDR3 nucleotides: TGTGCCAGCAGCTTTCGGGACAGCGGAAACACCATATATTTT. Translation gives CASSFRDSGNTIYF.

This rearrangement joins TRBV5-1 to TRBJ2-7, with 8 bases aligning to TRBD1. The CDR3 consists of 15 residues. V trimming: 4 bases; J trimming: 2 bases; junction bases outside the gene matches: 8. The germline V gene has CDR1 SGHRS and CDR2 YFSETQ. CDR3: CASSPVGTGAYEQYF. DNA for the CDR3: TGCGCCAGCAGCCCGGTTGGGACAGGCGCCTACGAGCAGTACTTC.

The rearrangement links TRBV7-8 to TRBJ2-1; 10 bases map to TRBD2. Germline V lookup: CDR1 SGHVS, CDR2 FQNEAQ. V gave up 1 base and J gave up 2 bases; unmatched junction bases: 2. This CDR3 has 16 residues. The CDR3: CASSLVLAGAYNEQFF. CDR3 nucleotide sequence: TGTGCCAGCAGCTTAGTTCTAGCGGGAGCCTACAATGAGCAGTTCTTC.

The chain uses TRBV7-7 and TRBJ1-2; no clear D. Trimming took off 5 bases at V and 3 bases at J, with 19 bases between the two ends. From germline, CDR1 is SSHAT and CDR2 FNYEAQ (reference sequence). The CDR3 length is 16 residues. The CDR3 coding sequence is TGTGCCAGCAGCCCGCTACCCCAAGACCTGTACTATGGCTACACCTTC. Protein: CASSPLPQDLYYGYTF.

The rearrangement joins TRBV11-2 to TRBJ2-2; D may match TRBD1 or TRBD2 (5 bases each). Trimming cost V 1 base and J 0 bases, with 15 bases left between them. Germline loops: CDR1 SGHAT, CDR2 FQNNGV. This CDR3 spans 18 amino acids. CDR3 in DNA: TGTGCCAGCAGCTTAGTTATCGGGACGAACCCGAACACCGGGGAGCTGTTTTTT. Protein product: CASSLVIGTNPNTGELFF.

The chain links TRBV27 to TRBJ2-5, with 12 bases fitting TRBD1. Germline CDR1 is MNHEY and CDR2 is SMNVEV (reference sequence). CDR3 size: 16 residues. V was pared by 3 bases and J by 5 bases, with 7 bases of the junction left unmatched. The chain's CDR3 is CASSFLGQGAGETQYF. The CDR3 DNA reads TGTGCCAGCAGTTTCCTGGGACAGGGGGCAGGTGAGACCCAGTACTTC.

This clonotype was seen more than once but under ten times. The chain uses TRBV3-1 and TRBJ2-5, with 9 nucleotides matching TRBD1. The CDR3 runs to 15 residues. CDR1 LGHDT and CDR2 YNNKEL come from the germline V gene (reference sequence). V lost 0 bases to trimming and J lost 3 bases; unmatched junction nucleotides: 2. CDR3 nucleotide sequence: TGTGCCAGCAGCCAAGAACGGACAGGGGAAGAGACCCAGTACTTC. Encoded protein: CASSQERTGEETQYF.

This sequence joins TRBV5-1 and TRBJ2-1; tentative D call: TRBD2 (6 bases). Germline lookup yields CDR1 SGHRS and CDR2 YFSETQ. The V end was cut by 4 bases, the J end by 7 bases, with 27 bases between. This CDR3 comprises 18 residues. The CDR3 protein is CASSPLSAVKLAHNEQFF. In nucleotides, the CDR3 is TGCGCCAGCAGCCCCTTATCGGCGGTAAAACTAGCTCATAATGAGCAGTTCTTC.

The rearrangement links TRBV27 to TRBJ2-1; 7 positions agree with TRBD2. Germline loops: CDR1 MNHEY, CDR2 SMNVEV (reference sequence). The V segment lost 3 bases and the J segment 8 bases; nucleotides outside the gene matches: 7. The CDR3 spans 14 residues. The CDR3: CASSLSSGGDEQFF. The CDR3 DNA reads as TGTGCCAGCAGTTTGTCTAGCGGAGGGGATGAGCAGTTCTTC.

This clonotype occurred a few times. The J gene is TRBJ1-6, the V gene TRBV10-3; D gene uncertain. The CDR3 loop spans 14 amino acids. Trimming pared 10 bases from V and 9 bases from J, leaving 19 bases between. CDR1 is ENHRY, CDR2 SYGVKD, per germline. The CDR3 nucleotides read TGTGCCACCCGAGGTTCTGCCAAATCTTCACCCCTCCACTTT. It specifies CATRGSAKSSPLHF.

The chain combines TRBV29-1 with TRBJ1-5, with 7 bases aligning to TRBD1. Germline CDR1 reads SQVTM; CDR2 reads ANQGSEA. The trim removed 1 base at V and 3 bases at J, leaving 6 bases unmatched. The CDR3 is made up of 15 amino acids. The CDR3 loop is CSVEGVGGPNQPQHF. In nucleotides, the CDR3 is TGCAGCGTTGAAGGAGTAGGGGGCCCCAATCAGCCCCAGCATTTT.

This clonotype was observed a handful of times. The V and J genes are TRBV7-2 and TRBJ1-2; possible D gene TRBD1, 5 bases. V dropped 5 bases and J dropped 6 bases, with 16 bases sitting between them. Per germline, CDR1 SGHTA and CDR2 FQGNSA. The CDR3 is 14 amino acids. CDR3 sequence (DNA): TGTGCCAGCAGCCCGGCCATCAGGGCCGATGGCTACACCTTC. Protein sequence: CASSPAIRADGYTF.